This T cell receptor beta chain appears in the sequencing data of a study of OX40 agonist ivuxolimab in advanced cancers. Looking at the study overall: Ivuxolimab was an agonistic, fully human IgG2 monoclonal antibody directed against OX40 (CD134), a costimulatory receptor. Partial responses occurred in three dose-escalation patients: two with cutaneous melanoma and one with hepatocellular carcinoma. Intravenous ivuxolimab was administered to patients every 2 weeks at six dose levels: 0.01, 0.1, 0.3, 1.5, 3 and 10 mg/kg. In the dose-escalation cohort, approximately 83% of patients were male, and the mean age was around 60 years with a range of roughly 23 to 90. The paper covers the monotherapy dose-escalation part of the phase I ivuxolimab trial, which included N ≈ 54 patients. Among the 50 to 55 dose-escalation patients, some 20 had hepatocellular carcinoma, around 15 melanoma, 9 renal cell carcinoma and 9 head and neck cancer. Prior anti-PD-1, anti-PD-L1 or anti-CTLA-4 therapy was permitted, and checkpoint inhibitors had been received by about two fifths of dose-escalation patients. The purpose of peripheral TCRbeta sequencing was to test whether ivuxolimab changed TCR sequence diversity and led to clonal T-cell expansion.

Concerning this clone itself: Its antigen is still unknown. The sample holds no much larger clone one base away, and base qualities are not on file.

Broad study findings and their caveats: In partial responders in the 0.1-3.0 mg/kg groups, normalized peripheral clonal expansion was found to be among the lowest, especially among CD8+ T cells. At doses of 0.1 to 3.0 mg/kg, clonal expansion of both CD4+ and CD8+ blood T cells was observed from baseline to week 6. After ivuxolimab, expanded clones were on average more numerous among CD8+ T cells than among CD4+ T cells. Low levels of normalized T-cell clonal expansion were also seen in some patients who did not respond. Which antigens the clonally expanded peripheral T cells were specific for was not determined.

To sequence the TCRbeta CDR3 region, genomic DNA was isolated from the sorted cells. The immunoSEQ Assay was used for sequencing of TCRbeta CDR3 regions. TCRdb's version of the immuneACCESS table is confined to in-frame rearrangements and falls short of the full clone set. An unresolved V gene accounts for under half of the shortfall where checked; the remainder is of unknown origin. The sample yields approximately 80,000 clones; about 90% were counted once. The ten largest clones represent roughly 8.9% of the sample. Sequences MDHEN (CDR1) and SYDVKM (CDR2) are obtained from the germline V gene. From the cysteine through the phenylalanine, the CDR3 covers 16 amino acids. The entry retains the CDR3 DNA only, 48 bases that are in frame from base 1. At the junction V is shortened by 0 bases and J by 4 bases; bases outside the gene matches: 5. The trial excluded patients who had a history of autoimmune disease or who were on systemic immunosuppression. Peripheral blood for TCR sequencing was collected from all dose cohorts at baseline, on cycle 4 day 1, and on cycle 7 day 1. Samples were obtained from an open-label, multicenter, first-in-human phase I dose-escalation trial of ivuxolimab. The trial enrolled adults with locally advanced or metastatic head and neck squamous cell, hepatocellular, melanoma or renal cell carcinoma. Before TCR sequencing, CD4+ T cells and CD8+ T cells were sorted from peripheral blood as separate populations.

The material was CD4+ or CD8+ T cells sorted from blood, obtained in a trial of the OX40 agonist ivuxolimab. The TCR originated in an adult with an advanced solid tumor such as melanoma, head and neck, liver or kidney cancer. The chain employs TRBV28 and TRBJ2-3, with 9 bases matching TRBD2. The DNA sequence is TGTGCCAGCAGTTTATGGCTAGCGGGAAGGGCAGATACGCAGTATTTT. Its amino acids are CASSLWLAGRADTQYF.